This TCR beta chain came from a study of OX40 agonist ivuxolimab in advanced cancers. No patient had autoimmune disease or received systemic immunosuppression. V was pared by 4 bases and J by 0 bases, with 5 bases of the junction left unmatched. CDR1 SGHRS and CDR2 YFSETQ come from the germline V gene. This CDR3 contains 15 residues. Measured with immunoSEQ multiplex PCR; TCRdb has only the in-frame clones, and not every one. The sample has 37,000 or so clones; 65% to 90% are singletons. The starting material was CD4+ or CD8+ T cells sorted from blood, obtained in a trial of the OX40 agonist ivuxolimab. The sequence came from an adult with an advanced solid tumor such as melanoma, head and neck, liver or kidney cancer. This chain uses TRBV5-1 with TRBJ1-2; TRBD1 agrees at 8 bases. CDR3 protein: CASSPDRDSNYGYTF. CDR3 coding DNA: TGCGCCAGCAGCCCGGACAGGGATTCTAACTATGGCTACACCTTC.